These T cell receptor beta chains were read from a single sample in a study of blood T cell repertoires in COVID-19. Repertoires were generated with immunoSEQ multiplex PCR, while TCRdb's copy carries only in-frame clones and drops some. The sample has a few hundred thousand clones, around 86% seen once. The sample comprised peripheral blood. The receptors shown here come from a woman between 70 and 85 years old with COVID-19, enrolled during active disease. Both conserved end residues are part of each CDR3. Fields, in order: J gene, clone size, D gene, V gene, CDR3 protein, CDR3 DNA. A D gene is named only where the DNA matches it firmly. Where a row states a size, it is once, few, many or the class of an expanded clone; other rows omit it.

J: TRBJ2-2; size: -; D: -; V: TRBV24-1; CDR3: CATSDLGRGNTGELFF; DNA: TGTGCCACCAGTGATTTGGGCAGGGGGAACACCGGGGAGCTGTTTTTT
J: TRBJ1-2; size: -; D: TRBD1; V: TRBV3-1/TRBV3-2; CDR3: CASSQATEQGDYGYTF; DNA: TGTGCCAGCAGCCAAGCCACGGAACAGGGGGACTATGGCTACACCTTC
J: TRBJ2-2; size: -; D: -; V: TRBV11-1; CDR3: CASSFLNTGELFF; DNA: TGTGCCAGCAGCTTTCTTAACACCGGGGAGCTGTTTTTT
J: TRBJ2-3; size: -; D: TRBD2; V: TRBV19; CDR3: CASPWGGGNPTDTQYF; DNA: TGTGCCAGTCCGTGGGGCGGGGGGAATCCCACAGATACGCAGTATTTT
J: TRBJ2-2; size: -; D: TRBD2; V: TRBV5-4; CDR3: CASSAYSGRGGELFF; DNA: TGTGCCAGCAGCGCATACTCAGGGAGGGGCGGGGAGCTGTTTTTT
J: TRBJ2-5; size: few; D: TRBD1; V: TRBV25-1; CDR3: CASSVGQGVQETQYF; DNA: TGTGCCAGCAGTGTGGGACAGGGGGTACAAGAGACCCAGTACTTC
J: TRBJ2-6; size: once; D: -; V: TRBV7-2; CDR3: CASSLSSGANVLTF; DNA: TGTGCCAGCAGCCTTTCCTCTGGGGCCAACGTCCTGACTTTC
J: TRBJ1-1; size: -; D: TRBD1; V: TRBV29-1; CDR3: CSVNRGLNTEAFF; DNA: TGCAGCGTAAACAGGGGGCTTAACACTGAAGCTTTCTTT
J: TRBJ2-7; size: -; D: -; V: TRBV5-1; CDR3: CASSLVTDSLSYEQYF; DNA: TGCGCCAGCAGCTTGGTTACAGATTCCTTGAGCTACGAGCAGTACTTC
J: TRBJ1-4; size: -; D: -; V: TRBV10-3; CDR3: CAISEPGRGLFF; DNA: TGTGCCATCAGTGAACCAGGGCGGGGACTGTTTTTT
J: TRBJ2-1; size: -; D: TRBD2; V: TRBV7-3; CDR3: CASSFALADSYNEQFF; DNA: TGTGCCAGCAGCTTTGCACTAGCGGACTCCTACAATGAGCAGTTCTTC
J: TRBJ1-1; size: -; D: -; V: TRBV28; CDR3: CASSSGHSNTEAFF; DNA: TGTGCCAGCAGCTCCGGACACTCGAACACTGAAGCTTTCTTT
J: TRBJ1-2; size: -; D: -; V: TRBV27; CDR3: CASSPNRGGGYTF; DNA: TGTGCCAGCAGTCCCAATCGGGGGGGCGGCTACACCTTC
J: TRBJ2-2; size: few; D: -; V: TRBV18; CDR3: CASSPRGIANTGELFF; DNA: TGTGCCAGCTCACCGAGAGGAATTGCGAACACCGGGGAGCTGTTTTTT
J: TRBJ1-5; size: -; D: -; V: TRBV2; CDR3: CASSERVMSQPQHF; DNA: TGTGCCAGCAGTGAACGCGTTATGAGCCAGCCCCAGCATTTT
J: TRBJ1-5; size: -; D: -; V: TRBV28; CDR3: CASSPTQGRNQPQHF; DNA: TGTGCCAGCAGTCCTACACAGGGCCGCAATCAGCCCCAGCATTTT
J: TRBJ1-5; size: -; D: -; V: TRBV30; CDR3: CAWSVEDDQPQHF; DNA: TGTGCCTGGAGTGTTGAGGATGATCAGCCCCAGCATTTT
J: TRBJ1-6; size: -; D: TRBD1; V: TRBV5-6; CDR3: CASSRTGDYNSPLHF; DNA: TGTGCCAGCAGTCGGACAGGTGATTATAATTCACCCCTCCACTTT
J: TRBJ2-5; size: -; D: -; V: TRBV2; CDR3: CASSVGLGRWREAPETQYF; DNA: TGTGCCAGCAGTGTAGGGTTAGGGAGGTGGAGGGAGGCTCCCGAGACCCAGTACTTC
J: TRBJ1-2; size: -; D: TRBD1; V: TRBV25-1; CDR3: CASSEDRGPYGYTF; DNA: TGTGCCAGCAGTGAGGACAGGGGGCCCTATGGCTACACCTTC
J: TRBJ2-1; size: -; D: TRBD2; V: TRBV6-2/TRBV6-3; CDR3: CASSYLAGVGNEQFF; DNA: TGTGCCAGCAGTTACCTAGCGGGAGTAGGGAATGAGCAGTTCTTC
J: TRBJ1-5; size: -; D: -; V: TRBV7-8; CDR3: CASSLAWEDLRTSNQPQHF; DNA: TGTGCCAGCAGCTTAGCTTGGGAGGACTTACGTACTAGCAATCAGCCCCAGCATTTT
J: TRBJ1-2; size: -; D: TRBD1; V: TRBV28; CDR3: CASSFSTGVDGYTF; DNA: TGTGCCAGCAGTTTTAGTACAGGGGTAGATGGCTACACCTTC